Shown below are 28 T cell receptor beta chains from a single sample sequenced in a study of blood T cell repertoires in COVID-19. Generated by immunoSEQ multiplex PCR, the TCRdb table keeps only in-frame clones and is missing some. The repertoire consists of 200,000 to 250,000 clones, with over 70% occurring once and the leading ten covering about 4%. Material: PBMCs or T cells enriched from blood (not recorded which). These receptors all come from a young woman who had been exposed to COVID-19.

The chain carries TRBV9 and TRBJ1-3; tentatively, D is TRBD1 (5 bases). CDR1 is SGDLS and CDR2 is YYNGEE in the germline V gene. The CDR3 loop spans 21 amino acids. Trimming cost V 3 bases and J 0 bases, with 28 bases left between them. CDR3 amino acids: CASSAHRGGRSGSTSGNTIYF. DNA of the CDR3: TGTGCCAGCAGCGCCCATCGGGGGGGTAGATCCGGGTCCACCTCTGGAAACACCATATATTTT.

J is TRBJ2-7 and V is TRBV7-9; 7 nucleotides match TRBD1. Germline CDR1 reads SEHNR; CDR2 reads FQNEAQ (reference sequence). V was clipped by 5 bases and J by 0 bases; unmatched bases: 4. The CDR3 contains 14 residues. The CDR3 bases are TGTGCCAGCAGCCAGACAGGGTACTCCTACGAGCAGTACTTC. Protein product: CASSQTGYSYEQYF.

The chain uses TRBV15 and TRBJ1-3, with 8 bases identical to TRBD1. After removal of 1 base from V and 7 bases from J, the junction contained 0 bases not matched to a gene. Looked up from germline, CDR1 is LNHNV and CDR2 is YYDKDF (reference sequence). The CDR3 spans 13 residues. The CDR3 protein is CATSRGQGNTIYF. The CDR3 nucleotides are TGTGCCACCAGCAGAGGACAGGGGAACACCATATATTTT.

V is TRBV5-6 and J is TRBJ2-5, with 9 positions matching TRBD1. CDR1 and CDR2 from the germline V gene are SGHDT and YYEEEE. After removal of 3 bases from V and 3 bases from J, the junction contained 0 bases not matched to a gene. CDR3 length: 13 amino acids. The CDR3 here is CASSWDREETQYF. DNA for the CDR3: TGTGCCAGCAGCTGGGACAGGGAAGAGACCCAGTACTTC.

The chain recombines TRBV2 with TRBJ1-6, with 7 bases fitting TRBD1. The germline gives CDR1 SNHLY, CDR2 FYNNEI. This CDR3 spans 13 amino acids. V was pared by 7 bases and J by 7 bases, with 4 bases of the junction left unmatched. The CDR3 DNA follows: TGTGCCAGCAAGACAGGGTGGAATTCACCCCTCCACTTT. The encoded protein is CASKTGWNSPLHF.

CDR3 sequence reads: CASTSLRRQYF. The CDR3 DNA sequence: TGTGCCAGCACCTCTCTGCGGAGGCAGTACTTC. The chain employs TRBV28 and TRBJ2-5; a possible D gene is TRBD2 (5 bases). The germline V and J ends were trimmed by 7 bases and 11 bases, with 14 bases remaining between them. Germline assignment: CDR1 MDHEN and CDR2 SYDVKM. The CDR3 has 11 residues.

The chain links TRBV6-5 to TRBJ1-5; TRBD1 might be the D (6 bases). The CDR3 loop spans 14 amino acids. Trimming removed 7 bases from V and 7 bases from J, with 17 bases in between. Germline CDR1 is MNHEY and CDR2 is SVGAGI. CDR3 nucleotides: TGTGCCAGCAATCGGGACACCGCGAGGCAGCCCCAGCATTTT. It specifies CASNRDTARQPQHF.

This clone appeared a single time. The CDR3 DNA sequence: TGTGCCAGCAGCGTAGGAATCACGGGGAGCTATGGCTACACCTTC. This gives the protein CASSVGITGSYGYTF. The rearrangement uses TRBV9 and TRBJ1-2; D is unresolved. V was cut by 0 bases and J by 4 bases, with 13 bases left in between. The germline CDR1 and CDR2 sequences are SGDLS and YYNGEE. The CDR3 is 15 residues long.

The CDR3 region is CASSLVADPNTEAFF. CDR3 in DNA: TGCGCCAGCAGCTTGGTAGCTGATCCGAACACTGAAGCTTTCTTT. The V and J genes are TRBV5-1 and TRBJ1-1; D not certain. V lost 0 bases and J 1 base, leaving 10 bases between the germline ends. The CDR3 runs to 15 residues. CDR1 SGHRS and CDR2 YFSETQ come from the germline V gene.

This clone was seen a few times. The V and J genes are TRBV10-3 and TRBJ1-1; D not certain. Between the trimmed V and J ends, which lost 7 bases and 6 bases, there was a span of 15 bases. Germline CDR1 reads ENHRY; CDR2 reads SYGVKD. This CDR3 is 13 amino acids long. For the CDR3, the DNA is TGTGCCATCAAGGCGAGGGAGGCCCCTGAAGCTTTCTTT. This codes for CAIKAREAPEAFF.

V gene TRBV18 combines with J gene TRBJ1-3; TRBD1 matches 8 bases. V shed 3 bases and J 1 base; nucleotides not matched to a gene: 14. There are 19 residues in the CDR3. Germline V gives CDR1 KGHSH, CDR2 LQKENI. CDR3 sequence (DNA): TGTGCCAGCTCACCCCGGGACAGGAGTGCGTCTGCGTCTGGAAACACCATATATTTT. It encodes CASSPRDRSASASGNTIYF.

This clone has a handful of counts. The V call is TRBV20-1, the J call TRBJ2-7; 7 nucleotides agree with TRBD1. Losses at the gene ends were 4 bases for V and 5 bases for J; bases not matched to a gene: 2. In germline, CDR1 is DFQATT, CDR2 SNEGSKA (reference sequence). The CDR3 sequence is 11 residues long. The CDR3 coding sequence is TGCAGTGCTACACAGGGGAACGAGCAGTACTTC. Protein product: CSATQGNEQYF.

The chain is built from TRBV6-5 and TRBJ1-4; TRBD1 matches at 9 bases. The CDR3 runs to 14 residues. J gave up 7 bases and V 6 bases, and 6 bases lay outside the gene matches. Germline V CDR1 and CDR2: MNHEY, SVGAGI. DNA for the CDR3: TGTGCCAGCAGGCCGACAGGGGGAAGTGAAAAACTGTTTTTT. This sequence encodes CASRPTGGSEKLFF.

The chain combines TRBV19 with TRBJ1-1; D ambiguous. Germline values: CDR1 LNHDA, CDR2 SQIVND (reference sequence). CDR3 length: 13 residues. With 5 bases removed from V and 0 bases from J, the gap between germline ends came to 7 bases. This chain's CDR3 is CASSFSVNTEAFF. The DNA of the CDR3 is TGTGCCAGTAGTTTCTCAGTGAACACTGAAGCTTTCTTT.

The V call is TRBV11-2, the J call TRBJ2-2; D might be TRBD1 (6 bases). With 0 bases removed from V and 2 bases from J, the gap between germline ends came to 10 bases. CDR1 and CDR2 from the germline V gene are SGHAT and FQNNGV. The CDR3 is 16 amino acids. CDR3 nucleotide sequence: TGTGCCAGCAGCTTAGAGGCAGGGGTAAACACCGGGGAGCTGTTTTTT. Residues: CASSLEAGVNTGELFF.

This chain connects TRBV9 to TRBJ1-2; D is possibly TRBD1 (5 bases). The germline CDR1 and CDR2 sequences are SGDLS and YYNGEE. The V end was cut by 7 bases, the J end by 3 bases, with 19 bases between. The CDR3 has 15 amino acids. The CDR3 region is CASGGFQGVDYGYTF. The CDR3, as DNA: TGTGCCAGCGGGGGGTTCCAAGGAGTCGACTATGGCTACACCTTC. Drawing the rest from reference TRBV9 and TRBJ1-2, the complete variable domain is DSGVTQTPKHLITATGQRVTLRCSPRSGDLSVYWYQQSLDQGLQFLIQYYNGEERAKGNILERFSAQQFPDLHSELNLSSLELGDSALYFCASGGFQGVDYGYTFGSGTRLTVV.

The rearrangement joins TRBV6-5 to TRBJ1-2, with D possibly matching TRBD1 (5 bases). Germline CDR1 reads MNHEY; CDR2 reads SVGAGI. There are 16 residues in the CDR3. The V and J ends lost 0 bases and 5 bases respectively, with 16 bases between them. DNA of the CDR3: TGTGCCAGCAGTTACTCGGGCAGGGCGGTTGGATATGGCTACACCTTC. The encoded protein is CASSYSGRAVGYGYTF.

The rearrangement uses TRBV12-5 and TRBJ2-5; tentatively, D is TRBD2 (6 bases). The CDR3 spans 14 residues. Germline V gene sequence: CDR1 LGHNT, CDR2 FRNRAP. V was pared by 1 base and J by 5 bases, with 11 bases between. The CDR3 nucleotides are TGTGCTAGTGGTTTGGGGTCCGCGGGGGAGACCCAGTACTTC. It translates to CASGLGSAGETQYF.

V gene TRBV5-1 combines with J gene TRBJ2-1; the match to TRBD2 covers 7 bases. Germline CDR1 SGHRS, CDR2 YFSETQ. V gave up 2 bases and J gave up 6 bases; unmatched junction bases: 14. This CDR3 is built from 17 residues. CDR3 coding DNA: TGCGCCAGCAGCTTAGCAGCGGGGAACCCGCGATTCAATGAGCAGTTCTTC. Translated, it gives CASSLAAGNPRFNEQFF.

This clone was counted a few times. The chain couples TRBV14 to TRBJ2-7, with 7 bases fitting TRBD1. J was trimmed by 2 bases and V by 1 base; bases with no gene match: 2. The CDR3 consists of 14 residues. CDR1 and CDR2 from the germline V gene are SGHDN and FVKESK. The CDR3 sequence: CASSQVQGAYEQYF. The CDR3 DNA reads TGTGCCAGCAGCCAAGTGCAGGGGGCCTACGAGCAGTACTTC.

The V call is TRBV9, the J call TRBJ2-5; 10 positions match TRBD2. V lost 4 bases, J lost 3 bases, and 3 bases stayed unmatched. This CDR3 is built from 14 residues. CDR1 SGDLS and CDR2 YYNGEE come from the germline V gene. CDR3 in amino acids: CASSLGLAEETQYF. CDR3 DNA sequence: TGTGCCAGCAGCTTAGGACTAGCGGAAGAGACCCAGTACTTC.

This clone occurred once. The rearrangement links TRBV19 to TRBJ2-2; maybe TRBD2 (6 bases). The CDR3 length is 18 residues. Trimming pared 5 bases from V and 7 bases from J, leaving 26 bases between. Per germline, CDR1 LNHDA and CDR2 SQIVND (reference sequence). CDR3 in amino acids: CASSFPGPRAGQGGELFF. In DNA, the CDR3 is TGTGCCAGTAGTTTTCCGGGCCCCCGGGCGGGGCAGGGCGGGGAGCTGTTTTTT.

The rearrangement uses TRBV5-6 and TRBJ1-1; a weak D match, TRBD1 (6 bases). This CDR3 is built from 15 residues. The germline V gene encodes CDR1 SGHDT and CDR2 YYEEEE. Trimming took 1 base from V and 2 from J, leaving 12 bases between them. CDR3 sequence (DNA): TGTGCCAGCAGCTTGTTTGGGACACCAAACACTGAAGCTTTCTTT. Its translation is CASSLFGTPNTEAFF. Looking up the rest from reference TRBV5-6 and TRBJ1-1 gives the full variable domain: DAGVTQSPTHLIKTRGQQVTLRCSPKSGHDTVSWYQQALGQGPQFIFQYYEEEERQRGNFPDRFSGHQFPNYSSELNVNALLLGDSALYLCASSLFGTPNTEAFFGQGTRLTVV.

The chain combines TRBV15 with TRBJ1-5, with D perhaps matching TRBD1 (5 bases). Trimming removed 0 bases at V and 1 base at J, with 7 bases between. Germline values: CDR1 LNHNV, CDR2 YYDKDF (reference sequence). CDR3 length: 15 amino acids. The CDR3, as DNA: TGTGCCACCAGCAGAGAATACAGGAGCAATCAGCCCCAGCATTTT. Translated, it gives CATSREYRSNQPQHF. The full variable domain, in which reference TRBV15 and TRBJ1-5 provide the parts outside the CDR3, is DAMVIQNPRYQVTQFGKPVTLSCSQTLNHNVMYWYQQKSSQAPKLLFHYYDKDFNNEADTPDNFQSRRPNTSFCFLDIRSPGLGDTAMYLCATSREYRSNQPQHFGDGTRLSIL.

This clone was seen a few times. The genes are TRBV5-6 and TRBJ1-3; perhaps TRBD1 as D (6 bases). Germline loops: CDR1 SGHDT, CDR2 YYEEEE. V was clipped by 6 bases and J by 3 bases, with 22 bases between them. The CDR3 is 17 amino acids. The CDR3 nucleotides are TGTGCCAGCACCAATTCACGAAACAGGGCGGTTGGAAACACCATATATTTT. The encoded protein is CASTNSRNRAVGNTIYF.

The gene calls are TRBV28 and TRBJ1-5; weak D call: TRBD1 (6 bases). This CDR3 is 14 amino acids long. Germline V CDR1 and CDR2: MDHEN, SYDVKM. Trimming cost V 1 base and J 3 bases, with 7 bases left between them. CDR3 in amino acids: CASSLSGANQPQHF. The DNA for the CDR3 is TGTGCCAGCAGTTTATCAGGGGCCAATCAGCCCCAGCATTTT.

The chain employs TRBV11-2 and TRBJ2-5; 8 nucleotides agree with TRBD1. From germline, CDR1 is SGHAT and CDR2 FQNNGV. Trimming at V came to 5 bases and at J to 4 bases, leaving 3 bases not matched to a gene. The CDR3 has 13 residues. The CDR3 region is CASSTGQGETQYF. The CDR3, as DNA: TGTGCCAGCAGCACAGGACAGGGAGAGACCCAGTACTTC. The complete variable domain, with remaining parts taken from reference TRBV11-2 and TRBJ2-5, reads EAGVAQSPRYKIIEKRQSVAFWCNPISGHATLYWYQQILGQGPKLLIQFQNNGVVDDSQLPKDRFSAERLKGVDSTLKIQPAKLEDSAVYLCASSTGQGETQYFGPGTRLLVL.

CDR3: CASSQATSGQYEQYF. The CDR3 coding sequence is TGTGCCAGCAGCCAAGCGACTAGCGGGCAATACGAGCAGTACTTC. The rearrangement links TRBV3-1 (or the pseudogene TRBV3-2) to TRBJ2-7, with 10 bases matching TRBD2. CDR1 LGHDT and CDR2 YNNKEL come from the germline V gene (reference sequence). There are 15 residues in the CDR3. The V and J ends lost 1 base and 4 bases, in that order; junction bases with no gene match: 4.